The next 15 T cell receptor beta chains were all read from a single sample in a study of PD-L1 blockade in urothelial cancer. Libraries were prepared by immunoSEQ multiplex PCR; TCRdb keeps only in-frame clonotypes and omits some of them. This table has around 66,000 clones, roughly 86% appearing once. Described time point: peripheral blood 6 weeks after treatment start. The specimen was PBMCs, collected around atezolizumab (anti-PD-L1) treatment. The receptors originated from a man in his 60s with urothelial cancer.

The chain links TRBV30 to TRBJ2-7, with D perhaps matching TRBD1 (6 bases). This CDR3 spans 15 amino acids. Germline lookup yields CDR1 GTSNPN and CDR2 SVGIG (reference sequence). The V gene lost 3 bases and the J gene lost 2 bases, with 17 bases spanning the gap. CDR3 nucleotide sequence: TGTGCCTGGAGGGCCCGTAACAGGGTAACCTACGAGCAGTACTTC. This encodes CAWRARNRVTYEQYF.

The J gene is TRBJ2-4, the V gene TRBV2; D ambiguous. The CDR3 runs to 12 residues. Per the germline V gene, CDR1 is SNHLY and CDR2 is FYNNEI. Between the trimmed V and J ends, which lost 8 bases and 6 bases, there was a span of 11 bases. CDR3 sequence: CASGQMLNIQYF. Here the CDR3 DNA reads TGTGCCAGCGGGCAGATGCTAAACATTCAGTACTTC.

This clone is a singleton in its sample. CDR3 region: CASSPGGRYGYTF. CDR3 coding DNA: TGTGCCAGCAGTCCCGGCGGGCGGTATGGCTACACCTTC. The chain employs TRBV2 and TRBJ1-2; D gene ambiguous. The CDR3 extends over 13 amino acids. Germline assignment: CDR1 SNHLY and CDR2 FYNNEI. Trimming cost V 5 bases and J 5 bases, with 12 bases left between them.

This chain connects TRBV30 to TRBJ2-3; 8 bases match TRBD1. Germline V CDR1 and CDR2: GTSNPN, SVGIG (reference sequence). This CDR3 is built from 12 residues. Germline trimming cut 5 bases from V and 10 bases from J; bases unmatched to any gene: 8. This chain's CDR3 is CAWVSGGRAQYF. CDR3 nucleotides: TGTGCCTGGGTCTCAGGGGGCAGGGCGCAGTATTTT.

The chain has TRBV18 and TRBJ2-7; D might be TRBD2 (6 bases). Germline values: CDR1 KGHSH, CDR2 LQKENI. Trimming removed 5 bases from V and 5 bases from J, with 13 bases in between. The CDR3 is made up of 13 amino acids. CDR3 nucleotide sequence: TGTGCCAGCTCATCGGGGACTTTAGACGAGCAGTACTTC. This gives the protein CASSSGTLDEQYF.

The V and J genes are TRBV7-9 and TRBJ2-3, with 13 bases aligning to TRBD2. V lost 6 bases, J lost 0 bases, and 12 bases stayed unmatched. The CDR3 loop spans 19 amino acids. Germline-derived CDR1 and CDR2 are SEHNR and FQNEAQ (reference sequence). The CDR3 protein is CASSRRPGLAGTSTDTQYF. The CDR3 region has the DNA TGTGCCAGCAGTCGAAGACCGGGACTAGCGGGAACTAGCACAGATACGCAGTATTTT.

This clone was recorded only once. The V call is TRBV5-1, the J call TRBJ2-7, with 8 bases matching TRBD1. CDR1 is SGHRS and CDR2 is YFSETQ in the germline V gene. V was clipped by 4 bases and J by 1 base; unmatched bases: 7. CDR3 size: 15 residues. The CDR3 region has the DNA TGCGCCAGCAGCCAACGACAGGGGACTTCCTACGAGCAGTACTTC. As protein: CASSQRQGTSYEQYF.

The chain combines TRBV2 with TRBJ2-4; 7 nucleotides align to TRBD1. Germline V gene data show CDR1 as SNHLY and CDR2 as FYNNEI. The CDR3 has 15 residues. V lost 7 bases, J lost 9 bases, and 15 bases stayed unmatched. The CDR3 region has the DNA TGTGCCAGCACATGGGACAGTGGAAGAAATAGCATTCAGTACTTC. Protein product: CASTWDSGRNSIQYF.

This chain uses TRBV5-1 with TRBJ2-5, with D tentatively TRBD2 (6 bases). CDR1 SGHRS and CDR2 YFSETQ come from the germline V gene. CDR3 size: 13 residues. V lost 3 bases to trimming and J lost 1 base, with 7 bases between them. The CDR3 bases are TGCGCCAGCAGCTCGGGACTCCAAGAGACCCAGTACTTC. Its translation: CASSSGLQETQYF.

The chain joins TRBV18 to TRBJ1-5; D might be TRBD1 (5 bases). V was cut by 6 bases and J by 4 bases, with 19 bases left in between. The length of the CDR3 is 16 residues. Germline lookup yields CDR1 KGHSH and CDR2 LQKENI. For the CDR3, the DNA is TGTGCCAGCTCCAATCCCCCCGGGGGGGTGAATCAGCCCCAGCATTTT. Translating it yields CASSNPPGGVNQPQHF.

The rearrangement links TRBV30 to TRBJ1-4; 7 bases fit TRBD1. The V segment lost 7 bases and the J segment 4 bases; nucleotides outside the gene matches: 12. Per germline, CDR1 GTSNPN and CDR2 SVGIG (reference sequence). This CDR3 is 15 amino acids long. The CDR3 sequence: CAYNRGGRGNEKLFF. The CDR3 DNA reads as TGTGCCTACAACAGGGGCGGGAGGGGTAATGAAAAACTGTTTTTT.

This chain connects TRBV2 to TRBJ1-6; tentative D call: TRBD1 (6 bases). This CDR3 contains 13 residues. In germline, CDR1 is SNHLY, CDR2 FYNNEI. The V gene lost 8 bases and the J gene lost 8 bases, with 13 bases spanning the gap. CDR3 region: CASRGGLDSPLHF. CDR3 nucleotide sequence: TGTGCCAGCCGGGGGGGGCTTGATTCACCCCTCCACTTT.

The rearrangement joins TRBV19 to TRBJ1-4; 8 positions match TRBD1. The V gene's germline CDR1 is LNHDA and CDR2 SQIVND (reference sequence). The length of the CDR3 is 15 residues. V lost 4 bases to trimming and J lost 2 bases; unmatched junction nucleotides: 3. In DNA form, the CDR3 reads TGTGCCAGTAGTACCCACAGGGGGACTAATGAAAAACTGTTTTTT. This gives the protein CASSTHRGTNEKLFF. Filled out from reference TRBV19 and TRBJ1-4, the complete variable domain reads DGGITQSPKYLFRKEGQNVTLSCEQNLNHDAMYWYRQDPGQGLRLIYYSQIVNDFQKGDIAEGYSVSREKKESFPLTVTSAQKNPTAFYLCASSTHRGTNEKLFFGSGTQLSVL.

The chain employs TRBV6-1 and TRBJ2-7; 10 bases line up with TRBD1. V lost 6 bases to trimming and J lost 1 base; unmatched junction nucleotides: 6. The CDR3 consists of 15 residues. The germline gives CDR1 MNHNS, CDR2 SASEGT. CDR3 protein: CASSLGGQGSYEQYF. DNA of the CDR3: TGTGCCAGCAGCCTAGGGGGACAGGGGTCCTACGAGCAGTACTTC.

The chain joins TRBV6-1 to TRBJ1-1; D might be TRBD1 (6 bases). The V gene lost 3 bases and the J gene lost 2 bases, with 10 bases spanning the gap. The CDR3 consists of 14 residues. Germline loops: CDR1 MNHNS, CDR2 SASEGT. The CDR3 is CASSETDSNTEAFF. CDR3 nucleotides: TGTGCCAGCAGTGAGACGGACAGTAACACTGAAGCTTTCTTT.